The 7 T cell receptor beta chains listed next were all sequenced from one sample in a study of cytomegalovirus exposure and HLA in healthy donors. Both 60 Vbeta primers and 13 Jbeta primers went into the PCR. Assay: immunoSEQ multiplex PCR; the TCRdb copy retains only in-frame clones and omits some. The sample lists about 180,000 clones, roughly 81% occurring once. Source material: PBMCs. The receptors were gathered from a girl aged 5 to 17 in good health and CMV-seropositive.

V is TRBV7-6 and J is TRBJ1-3; 7 nucleotides match TRBD1. The CDR3 has 21 amino acids. The germline V gene encodes CDR1 SGHVS and CDR2 FNYEAQ. V lost 2 bases and J lost 2; bases outside the gene matches: 21. The chain's CDR3 is CASSLLNPSPGTEVTGNTIYF. CDR3 DNA sequence: TGTGCCAGCAGCTTACTGAACCCTAGTCCCGGGACAGAAGTTACTGGAAACACCATATATTTT.

The chain recombines TRBV11-2 with TRBJ2-5, with TRBD2 identical over 9 bases. Germline lookup yields CDR1 SGHAT and CDR2 FQNNGV. This CDR3 contains 14 residues. V was clipped by 3 bases and J by 2 bases; unmatched bases: 1. The CDR3 sequence: CASSFLAGQETQYF. The CDR3 DNA sequence: TGTGCCAGCAGCTTTCTAGCGGGGCAAGAGACCCAGTACTTC.

This CDR3 is CASSQQYETQYF. CDR3 in DNA: TGCGCCAGCAGCCAACAGTATGAGACCCAGTACTTC. V and J are TRBV4-1 and TRBJ2-5; D is undetermined. Trimming shortened V by 2 bases and J by 5 bases, and 6 bases separated the two germline ends. The CDR3 loop spans 12 amino acids. CDR1 is MGHRA and CDR2 is YSYEKL in the germline V gene.

The rearrangement joins TRBV15 to TRBJ1-1; tentatively, D is TRBD1 (6 bases). The CDR3 covers 15 residues. Germline loops: CDR1 LNHNV, CDR2 YYDKDF (reference sequence). V lost 2 bases and J lost 0, with 10 bases in between. CDR3 region: CATSRQGQLNTEAFF. CDR3 coding DNA: TGTGCCACCAGCAGACAGGGACAACTGAACACTGAAGCTTTCTTT.

Notes on this clone: Relative to the germline gene, one junction end is altered; a read error may explain this. The chain employs TRBV7-9 and TRBJ2-5; the match to TRBD2 covers 11 bases. Germline V gives CDR1 SEHNR, CDR2 FQNEAQ (reference sequence). This CDR3 region has 14 residues. In DNA, the CDR3 is TGTGCCAGCAGCCTAGCGGGGGGCCAAGAGACCCAGTACTTC. Amino acids: CASSLAGGQETQYF.

This chain uses TRBV18 with TRBJ1-2; D gene uncertain. V lost 6 bases to trimming and J lost 8 bases, with 25 bases between them. The CDR3 has 16 amino acids. Germline CDR1 is KGHSH and CDR2 is LQKENI. The CDR3 DNA sequence: TGTGCCAGCTCCAAGACCCCCGATCGGGTACGCTTCGGCTACACCTTC. Translating it yields CASSKTPDRVRFGYTF.

This chain joins TRBV11-3 and TRBJ2-7; TRBD1 matches 12 bases. The germline CDR1 and CDR2 sequences are SGHNT and YENEEA. The V segment lost 4 bases and the J segment 9 bases; nucleotides outside the gene matches: 7. This CDR3 contains 14 residues. DNA of the CDR3: TGTGCCAGCAGCTCCGCCGGGACAGGGGGCTCGCAGTACTTC. This gives the protein CASSSAGTGGSQYF.